A single sample is the source of the 17 T cell receptor beta chains below, sequenced in a study of blood T cell repertoires in COVID-19. Data came from immunoSEQ multiplex PCR; TCRdb stores just in-frame clones and leaves some out. The sample lists roughly 200,000 clones; roughly 80% were seen once. Specimen: peripheral blood. These receptors were obtained from a woman older than 75 with COVID-19, enrolled during active disease.

The chain joins TRBV9 to TRBJ1-3; D unresolved. V lost 0 bases to trimming and J lost 3 bases, with 10 bases between them. The CDR3 loop spans 15 amino acids. Germline lookup yields CDR1 SGDLS and CDR2 YYNGEE. The CDR3 loop is CASSVEPTGGNTIYF. CDR3 DNA: TGTGCCAGCAGCGTAGAGCCTACGGGTGGAAACACCATATATTTT.

This chain links TRBV4-1 with TRBJ1-5, with 8 bases aligning to TRBD1. This CDR3 has 18 amino acids. CDR1 is MGHRA, CDR2 YSYEKL, per germline. J gave up 4 bases and V 2 bases, and 13 bases lay outside the gene matches. CDR3 loop: CASSQQTPGQGRNQPQHF. The CDR3 nucleotides are TGCGCCAGCAGCCAACAGACCCCTGGACAGGGACGGAATCAGCCCCAGCATTTT.

Details on this clone: The junction departs from germline at one end; a sequencing error may be responsible. This CDR3 is also generated by other DNA sequences in the sample. V gene TRBV4-2 combines with J gene TRBJ2-7, with TRBD2 matching 10 bases. Germline CDR1 and CDR2: LGHNA and YNFKEQ. The CDR3 length is 15 residues. As DNA, the CDR3 is TGTGCTAGCAGCCAAGAGACTAGCGGGTTCTACGAGCAGTACTTC. Its protein product is CASSQETSGFYEQYF.

The chain joins TRBV6-6 to TRBJ1-5; 10 nucleotides match TRBD1. Per germline, CDR1 MNHNY and CDR2 SVGAGI (reference sequence). This CDR3 has 16 residues. V was clipped by 2 bases and J by 5 bases; unmatched bases: 6. The CDR3, as DNA: TGTGCCAGCAGTTACCACGTGGGGACAGGGGATCAGCCCCAGCATTTT. Protein: CASSYHVGTGDQPQHF.

The genes are TRBV18 and TRBJ2-5; 9 bases are shared with TRBD1. The V segment lost 3 bases and the J segment 7 bases; nucleotides outside the gene matches: 3. The CDR3 runs to 13 residues. CDR1 KGHSH and CDR2 LQKENI come from the germline V gene. The CDR3, as DNA: TGTGCCAGCTCACCGGGGACAGGGTCGACCCAGTACTTC. Translating it yields CASSPGTGSTQYF.

A word on this clone: Other DNA sequences in the same sample also yield this CDR3. The chain combines TRBV18 with TRBJ1-2; no definite D call. The CDR3 covers 13 residues. From germline, CDR1 is KGHSH and CDR2 LQKENI. V shed 3 bases and J shed 3 bases, with 8 bases lying between them. In nucleotides, the CDR3 is TGTGCCAGCTCACCGGGCGGGGACTATGGCTACACCTTC. Amino acid sequence: CASSPGGDYGYTF.

The chain has TRBV5-1 and TRBJ1-5; 12 bases agree with TRBD1. This CDR3 has 14 residues. CDR1 and CDR2 (germline): SGHRS, YFSETQ. V was pared by 4 bases and J by 6 bases, with 2 bases of the junction left unmatched. The CDR3 nucleotides are TGCGCCAGCAGCCCGGGACAGGGGGCTCAGCCCCAGCATTTT. Encoded protein: CASSPGQGAQPQHF.

The chain uses TRBV3-1 (or the pseudogene TRBV3-2) and TRBJ1-1; no clear D gene. Germline assignment: CDR1 LGHDT and CDR2 YNNKEL (reference sequence). This CDR3 comprises 14 residues. V was clipped by 0 bases and J by 0 bases, with 5 bases between them. DNA of the CDR3: TGTGCCAGCAGCCAAGACTCGGTGAACACTGAAGCTTTCTTT. Its translation is CASSQDSVNTEAFF.

In DNA form, the CDR3 reads TGTGCCAGCCGCCTGACAGTTTCTGGAAACACCATATATTTT. It codes for CASRLTVSGNTIYF. The chain recombines TRBV28 with TRBJ1-3, with D possibly matching TRBD1 (5 bases). V gave up 8 bases and J gave up 1 base, with 12 bases separating them. This CDR3 region has 14 residues. In germline, CDR1 is MDHEN, CDR2 SYDVKM.

Only a few counts were recorded for this clone. The CDR3 nucleotides read TGTGCCAGCAGTGCCGAACAGGGGGCGCGTGGCTACACCTTC. Translated, it gives CASSAEQGARGYTF. The chain joins TRBV2 to TRBJ1-2; 9 bases line up with TRBD1. This CDR3 spans 14 amino acids. Germline CDR1 and CDR2: SNHLY and FYNNEI. Trimming took 4 bases from V and 7 from J; bases not matched to a gene: 7.

This rearrangement joins TRBV2 to TRBJ1-4; D is possibly TRBD1 (5 bases). Trimming left V 5 bases short and J 4 bases short, with 14 bases between. Germline CDR1 SNHLY, CDR2 FYNNEI. This CDR3 contains 15 residues. The CDR3 protein is CASSRRQFGNEKLFF. The CDR3 DNA sequence: TGTGCCAGCAGTCGCCGACAGTTCGGTAATGAAAAACTGTTTTTT.

This chain connects TRBV6-1 to TRBJ1-5; D perhaps matches TRBD1 (5 bases). The CDR3 loop spans 14 amino acids. The germline gives CDR1 MNHNS, CDR2 SASEGT. V was trimmed by 5 bases and J by 2 bases, leaving 10 bases between them. The CDR3 sequence: CASSPRRGNQPQHF. Written as DNA, the CDR3 is TGTGCCAGCAGTCCCCGCAGGGGCAATCAGCCCCAGCATTTT.

The rearrangement joins TRBV18 to TRBJ2-3; 9 nucleotides match TRBD2. CDR1 is KGHSH and CDR2 is LQKENI in the germline V gene. This CDR3 has 16 residues. V was pared by 3 bases and J by 6 bases, with 10 bases of the junction left unmatched. The CDR3 loop reads CASSPRSSGDWDTQYF. CDR3 nucleotide sequence: TGTGCCAGCTCACCTCGTTCTAGCGGGGATTGGGATACGCAGTATTTT.

V and J are TRBV28 and TRBJ1-3; D may be TRBD1 (5 bases). CDR3 size: 14 residues. Germline CDR1 and CDR2: MDHEN and SYDVKM. Deletions cut 3 bases from V and 2 bases from J, with 8 bases between. The CDR3 coding sequence is TGTGCCAGCAGTTTGGGAGGGGCTGGAAACACCATATATTTT. Its protein product is CASSLGGAGNTIYF.

This chain connects TRBV6-5 to TRBJ2-3, with 7 bases aligning to TRBD1. Germline values: CDR1 MNHEY, CDR2 SVGAGI. The CDR3 runs to 14 residues. V lost 7 bases and J lost 6; bases outside the gene matches: 10. CDR3 sequence: CASKERQGVDTQYF. CDR3 nucleotide sequence: TGTGCCAGCAAGGAACGGCAGGGGGTGGATACGCAGTATTTT.

Only a few counts were recorded for this clone. The V call is TRBV10-3, the J call TRBJ1-4, with 8 positions matching TRBD1. V lost 6 bases, J lost 8 bases, and 14 bases stayed unmatched. The CDR3 extends over 16 amino acids. Germline CDR1 ENHRY, CDR2 SYGVKD. The CDR3 region is CAISQGARGTGEKLFF. The CDR3 coding sequence is TGTGCCATCAGCCAGGGGGCACGGGGGACCGGCGAAAAACTGTTTTTT.

This chain uses TRBV9 with TRBJ2-7; the match to TRBD2 covers 9 bases. The CDR3 contains 15 residues. Germline V gene lookup returns CDR1 SGDLS and CDR2 YYNGEE. The V and J ends lost 0 bases and 5 bases, in that order; junction bases with no gene match: 6. The CDR3 DNA follows: TGTGCCAGCAGCGTAGAACTAGCGGGCGGGAACGAGCAGTACTTC. This gives the protein CASSVELAGGNEQYF. Drawing the rest from reference TRBV9 and TRBJ2-7, the complete variable domain is DSGVTQTPKHLITATGQRVTLRCSPRSGDLSVYWYQQSLDQGLQFLIQYYNGEERAKGNILERFSAQQFPDLHSELNLSSLELGDSALYFCASSVELAGGNEQYFGPGTRLTVT.